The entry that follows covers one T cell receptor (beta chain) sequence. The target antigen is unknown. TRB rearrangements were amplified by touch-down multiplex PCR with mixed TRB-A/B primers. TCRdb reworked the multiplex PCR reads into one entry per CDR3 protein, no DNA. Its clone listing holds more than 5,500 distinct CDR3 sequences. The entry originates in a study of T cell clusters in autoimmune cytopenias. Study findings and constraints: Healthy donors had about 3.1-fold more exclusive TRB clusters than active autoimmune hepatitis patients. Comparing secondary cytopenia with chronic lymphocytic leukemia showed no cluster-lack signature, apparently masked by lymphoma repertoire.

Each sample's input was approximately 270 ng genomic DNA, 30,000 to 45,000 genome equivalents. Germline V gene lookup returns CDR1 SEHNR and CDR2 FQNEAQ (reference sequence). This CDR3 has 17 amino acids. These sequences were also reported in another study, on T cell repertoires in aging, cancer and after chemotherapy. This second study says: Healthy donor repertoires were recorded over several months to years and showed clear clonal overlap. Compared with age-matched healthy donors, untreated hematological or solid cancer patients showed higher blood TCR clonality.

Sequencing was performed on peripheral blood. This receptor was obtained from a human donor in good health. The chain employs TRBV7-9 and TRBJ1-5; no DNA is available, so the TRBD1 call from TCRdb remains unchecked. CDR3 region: CASSLVVGTGNNQPQHF.